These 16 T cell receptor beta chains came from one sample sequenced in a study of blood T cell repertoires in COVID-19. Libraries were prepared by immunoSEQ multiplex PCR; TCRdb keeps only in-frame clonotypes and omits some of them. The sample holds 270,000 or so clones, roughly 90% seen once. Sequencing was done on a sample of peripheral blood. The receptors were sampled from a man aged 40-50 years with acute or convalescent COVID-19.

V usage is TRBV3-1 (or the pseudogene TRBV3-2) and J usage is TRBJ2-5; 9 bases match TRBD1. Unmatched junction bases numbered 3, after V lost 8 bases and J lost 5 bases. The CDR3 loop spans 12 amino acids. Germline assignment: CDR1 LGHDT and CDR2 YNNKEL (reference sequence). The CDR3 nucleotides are TGTGCCAGCGGGGGACAGGGTGAGACCCAGTACTTC. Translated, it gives CASGGQGETQYF.

The CDR3 spells CASSYSFLGTEAFF. CDR3 DNA: TGTGCCAGCAGTTACAGCTTTCTCGGCACTGAAGCTTTCTTT. This chain uses TRBV6-5 with TRBJ1-1; D unresolved. The CDR3 has 14 amino acids. V shed 2 bases and J shed 4 bases, with 11 bases lying between them. Per germline, CDR1 MNHEY and CDR2 SVGAGI.

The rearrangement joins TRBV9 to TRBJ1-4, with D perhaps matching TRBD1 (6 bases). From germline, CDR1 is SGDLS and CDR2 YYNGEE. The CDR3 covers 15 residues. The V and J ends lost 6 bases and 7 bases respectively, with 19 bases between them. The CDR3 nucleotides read TGTGCCAGCACCCTAGGGGGGGCATTTGGTGAAAAACTGTTTTTT. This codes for CASTLGGAFGEKLFF.

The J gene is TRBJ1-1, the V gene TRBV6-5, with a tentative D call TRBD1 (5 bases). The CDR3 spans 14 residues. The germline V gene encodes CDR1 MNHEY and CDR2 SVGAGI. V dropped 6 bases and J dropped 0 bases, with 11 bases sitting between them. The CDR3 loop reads CASRRGVMNTEAFF. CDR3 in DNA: TGTGCCAGCAGGCGGGGGGTCATGAACACTGAAGCTTTCTTT.

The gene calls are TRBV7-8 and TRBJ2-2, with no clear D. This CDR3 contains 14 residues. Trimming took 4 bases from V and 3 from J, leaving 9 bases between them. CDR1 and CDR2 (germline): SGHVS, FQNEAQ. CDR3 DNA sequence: TGTGCCAGCAGCTCCAACATGGACACCGGGGAGCTGTTTTTT. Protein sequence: CASSSNMDTGELFF.

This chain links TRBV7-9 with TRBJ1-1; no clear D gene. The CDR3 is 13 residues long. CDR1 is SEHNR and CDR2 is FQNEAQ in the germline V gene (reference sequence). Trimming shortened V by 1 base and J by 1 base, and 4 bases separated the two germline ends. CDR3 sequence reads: CASSLEANTEAFF. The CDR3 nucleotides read TGTGCCAGCAGCTTAGAAGCGAACACTGAAGCTTTCTTT.

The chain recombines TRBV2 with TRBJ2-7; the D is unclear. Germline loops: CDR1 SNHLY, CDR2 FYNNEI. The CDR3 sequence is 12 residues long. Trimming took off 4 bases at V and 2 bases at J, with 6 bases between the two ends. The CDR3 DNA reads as TGTGCCAGCAGTGTAGAGGCCTACGAGCAGTACTTC. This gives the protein CASSVEAYEQYF.

The CDR3 reads CASSYQGGDTGELFF. CDR3 in DNA: TGTGCCAGCAGTTACCAGGGAGGGGACACCGGGGAGCTGTTTTTT. The gene calls are TRBV6-5 and TRBJ2-2; 7 bases match TRBD2. In germline, CDR1 is MNHEY, CDR2 SVGAGI. The CDR3 is made up of 15 amino acids. V lost 2 bases and J lost 3; bases outside the gene matches: 3.

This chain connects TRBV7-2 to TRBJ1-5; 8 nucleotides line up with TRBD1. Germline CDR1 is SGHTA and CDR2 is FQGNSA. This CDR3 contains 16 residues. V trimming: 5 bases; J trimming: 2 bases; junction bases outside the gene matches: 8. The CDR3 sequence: CASSAPTGVGNQPQHF. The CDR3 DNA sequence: TGTGCCAGCAGCGCCCCGACAGGGGTGGGCAATCAGCCCCAGCATTTT.

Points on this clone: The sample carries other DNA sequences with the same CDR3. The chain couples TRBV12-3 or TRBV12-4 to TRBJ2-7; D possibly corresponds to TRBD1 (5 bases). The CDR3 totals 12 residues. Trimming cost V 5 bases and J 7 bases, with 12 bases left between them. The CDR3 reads CASSLGAGEQYF. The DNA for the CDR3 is TGTGCCAGCAGTCTAGGGGCAGGGGAGCAGTACTTC.

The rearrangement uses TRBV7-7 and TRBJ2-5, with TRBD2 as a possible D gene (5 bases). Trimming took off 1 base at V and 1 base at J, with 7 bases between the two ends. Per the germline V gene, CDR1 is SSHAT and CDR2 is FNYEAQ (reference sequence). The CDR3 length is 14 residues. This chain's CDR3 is CASSLGTPQETQYF. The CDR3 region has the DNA TGTGCCAGCAGCTTAGGGACTCCCCAAGAGACCCAGTACTTC.

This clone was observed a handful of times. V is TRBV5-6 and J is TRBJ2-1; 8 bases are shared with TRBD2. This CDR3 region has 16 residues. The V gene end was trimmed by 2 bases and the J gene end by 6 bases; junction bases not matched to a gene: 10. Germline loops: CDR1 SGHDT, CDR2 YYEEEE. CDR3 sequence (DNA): TGTGCCAGCAGCTTCTGGAGCGGGGGATGGTTCAATGAGCAGTTCTTC. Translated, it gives CASSFWSGGWFNEQFF.

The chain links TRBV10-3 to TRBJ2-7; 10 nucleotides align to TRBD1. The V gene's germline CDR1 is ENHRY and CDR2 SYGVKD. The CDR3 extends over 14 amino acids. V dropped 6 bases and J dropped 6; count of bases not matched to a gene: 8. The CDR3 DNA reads TGTGCCATCAGGCCCCAGGGACAGGGGAGCGAGCAGTACTTC. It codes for CAIRPQGQGSEQYF.

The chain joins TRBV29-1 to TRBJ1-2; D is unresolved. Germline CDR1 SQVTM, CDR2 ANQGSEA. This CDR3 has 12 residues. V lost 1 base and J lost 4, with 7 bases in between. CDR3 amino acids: CSVEGQSYGYTF. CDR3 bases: TGCAGCGTTGAAGGGCAGTCCTATGGCTACACCTTC.

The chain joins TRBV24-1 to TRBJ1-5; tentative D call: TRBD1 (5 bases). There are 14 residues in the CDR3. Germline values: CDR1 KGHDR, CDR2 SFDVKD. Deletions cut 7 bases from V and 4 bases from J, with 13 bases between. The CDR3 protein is CATSRKGINQPQHF. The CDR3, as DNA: TGTGCCACCAGCCGGAAGGGGATTAATCAGCCCCAGCATTTT.

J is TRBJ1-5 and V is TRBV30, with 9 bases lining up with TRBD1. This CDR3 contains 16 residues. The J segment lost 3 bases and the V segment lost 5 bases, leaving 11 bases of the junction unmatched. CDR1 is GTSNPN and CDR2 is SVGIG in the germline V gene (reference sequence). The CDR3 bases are TGTGCCTGGCATGGGACAGGGTTTGCCCTCAATCAGCCCCAGCATTTT. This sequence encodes CAWHGTGFALNQPQHF. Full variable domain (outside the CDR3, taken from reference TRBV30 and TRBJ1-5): SQTIHQWPATLVQPVGSPLSLECTVEGTSNPNLYWYRQAAGRGLQLLFYSVGIGQISSEVPQNLSASRPQDRQFILSSKKLLLSDSGFYLCAWHGTGFALNQPQHFGDGTRLSIL.